This T cell receptor beta chain was observed in a study of cytomegalovirus exposure and HLA in healthy donors. The PCR ran on 60 Vbeta and 13 Jbeta primers. Repertoires were generated with immunoSEQ multiplex PCR, while TCRdb's copy carries only in-frame clones and drops some. The sample lists more than 95,000 clones, over 60% occurring once. Comment on this clone: The antigen remains unidentified.

Study outcomes and limitations: One variant, a missense change in DCLRE1C, was linked in a later analysis to TCR beta V- and J-gene trimming. Presence/absence comparisons presumed near-even sequencing depth among donors.

V dropped 4 bases and J dropped 0 bases, with 13 bases sitting between them. This CDR3 contains 15 residues. Germline lookup yields CDR1 GTSNPN and CDR2 SVGIG (reference sequence). The chain joins TRBV30 to TRBJ1-3, with D hard to call. This receptor was obtained from a man aged 25 to 40 in good health and CMV-seropositive. Sequencing used PBMCs. The CDR3 is CAWTPGGSSGNTIYF. In DNA, the CDR3 is TGTGCCTGGACCCCAGGCGGGAGCTCTGGAAACACCATATATTTT.